These 11 T cell receptor beta chains were sequenced from one sample in a study of blood T cell repertoires in COVID-19. Some clones are missing from TCRdb's copy, which holds only in-frame ones; the method was immunoSEQ multiplex PCR. The table lists nearly 250,000 clones, about 84% of them singletons. Sequencing used peripheral blood. These receptors came from a woman at least 80 years old with COVID-19, enrolled during active disease.

The CDR3 sequence is CASSVIGQGLATNEKLFF. DNA for the CDR3: TGTGCCAGCAGCGTTATTGGACAGGGCCTTGCAACTAATGAAAAACTGTTTTTT. The genes are TRBV5-4 and TRBJ1-4; 8 bases match TRBD1. The V gene's germline CDR1 is SGHNT and CDR2 YYREEE (reference sequence). Losses at the gene ends were 4 bases for V and 0 bases for J; bases not matched to a gene: 11. This CDR3 is 18 amino acids long.

The V gene is TRBV3-1 (or the pseudogene TRBV3-2), the J gene TRBJ1-5; the D gene is possibly TRBD1 (5 bases). Trimming removed 4 bases at V and 0 bases at J, with 10 bases between. The CDR3 spans 15 residues. Germline-derived CDR1 and CDR2 are LGHDT and YNNKEL (reference sequence). The chain's CDR3 is CASSPTANSNQPQHF. The DNA of the CDR3 is TGTGCCAGCAGCCCGACAGCTAATAGCAATCAGCCCCAGCATTTT.

The chain combines TRBV28 with TRBJ2-1, with D unclear. CDR1 is MDHEN, CDR2 SYDVKM, per germline. The CDR3 runs to 16 residues. Trimming cost V 4 bases and J 0 bases, with 13 bases left between them. CDR3 residues: CASSSAEFSSYNEQFF. CDR3 DNA: TGTGCCAGCAGTTCCGCGGAATTTAGCTCCTACAATGAGCAGTTCTTC.

The chain is built from TRBV5-1 and TRBJ2-3, with 12 nucleotides matching TRBD2. The CDR3 runs to 16 residues. Germline loops: CDR1 SGHRS, CDR2 YFSETQ. V shed 3 bases and J 3 bases; nucleotides not matched to a gene: 5. CDR3 sequence reads: CASSSGLAGLTDTQYF. The CDR3 DNA is TGCGCCAGCAGCTCCGGACTAGCGGGGTTAACAGATACGCAGTATTTT.

This chain joins TRBV19 and TRBJ1-6; 7 nucleotides match TRBD1. The CDR3 totals 17 residues. The V and J ends lost 5 bases and 15 bases, in that order; junction bases with no gene match: 22. Germline values: CDR1 LNHDA, CDR2 SQIVND (reference sequence). The CDR3 coding sequence is TGTGCCAGTAGTCCTCACCCCACCGGGACAGCAGAAGGGGGCCTCCACTTT. It specifies CASSPHPTGTAEGGLHF.

V gene TRBV19 combines with J gene TRBJ2-7; 8 bases align to TRBD1. CDR1 is LNHDA, CDR2 SQIVND, per germline (reference sequence). With 3 bases clipped from V and 1 base from J, the junction kept 2 bases outside the gene matches. The CDR3 consists of 14 residues. CDR3 sequence (DNA): TGTGCCAGTAGTATCCAGGGGGCATCCTACGAGCAGTACTTC. Protein sequence: CASSIQGASYEQYF.

In this sample, this clone turned up many times. The chain links TRBV6-1 to TRBJ2-1, with D possibly matching TRBD1 (7 bases). Germline V lookup: CDR1 MNHNS, CDR2 SASEGT. V shed 0 bases and J shed 4 bases, with 13 bases lying between them. This CDR3 is 16 amino acids long. CDR3: CASSEAAGQPYNEQFF. The CDR3 DNA reads as TGTGCCAGCAGTGAAGCGGCGGGACAGCCTTACAATGAGCAGTTCTTC.

V usage is TRBV27 and J usage is TRBJ1-2; TRBD1 agrees at 10 bases. The CDR3 sequence is 13 residues long. In germline, CDR1 is MNHEY, CDR2 SMNVEV (reference sequence). J lost 5 bases, V lost 8 bases, and 5 bases had no gene match. The CDR3 nucleotides are TGTGCCAGCTCAGGGACAGGGGCTTATGGCTACACCTTC. It codes for CASSGTGAYGYTF.

Only one count was recorded for this clone. The chain links TRBV7-9 to TRBJ2-2; perhaps TRBD2 as D (6 bases). CDR1 SEHNR and CDR2 FQNEAQ come from the germline V gene (reference sequence). Trimming took 3 bases from V and 1 from J, leaving 15 bases between them. The CDR3 spans 17 residues. Written as DNA, the CDR3 is TGTGCCAGCAGCTTGCCTTTCGGGGGTTTGAACACCGGGGAGCTGTTTTTT. Translated: CASSLPFGGLNTGELFF.

The chain recombines TRBV10-1 with TRBJ1-4, with 7 positions matching TRBD1. This CDR3 comprises 15 residues. Germline V gene lookup returns CDR1 WNHNN and CDR2 SYGVQD (reference sequence). With V trimmed by 9 bases and J by 8 bases, 15 bases remained unmatched. CDR3 sequence (DNA): TGCGCCAGGCCTCACCCACAGGGGAAGGAGGAAAAACTGTTTTTT. This translates into CARPHPQGKEEKLFF.

This CDR3 reads CASSPQGLNNQPQHF. CDR3 DNA sequence: TGTGCCAGCAGCCCCCAGGGTCTGAACAATCAGCCCCAGCATTTT. This sequence joins TRBV6-2 or TRBV6-3 and TRBJ1-5; D perhaps matches TRBD1 (5 bases). The V and J ends lost 6 bases and 3 bases respectively, with 15 bases between them. CDR1 is MNHEY, CDR2 SVGEGT, per germline. The CDR3 totals 15 residues.